Following are 5 T cell receptor beta chains from one sample sequenced in a study of early T cells in non-severe SARS-CoV-2 infection (dated by TCRdb to the early 2020s). The library was obtained by 5' RACE. The data were produced on a NextSeq 500. TCRdb cleaned the public reads at Q25 with fastp, built clones with MiXCR and kept in-frame beta chains. Under each unique CDR3 protein, matching rows form one entry showing the most common genes and DNA. The sample has 74,000 or so distinct CDR3 sequences on record, about 9.9% of them singletons. In total, the top ten clones hold approximately 4.2% of the sample. What was sequenced was whole blood. These receptors were taken from an adult who was a healthcare worker with PCR-confirmed SARS-CoV-2 infection or an uninfected control (not recorded which).

Many counts were recorded for this clonotype. The chain combines TRBV18 with TRBJ1-1; a possible D gene is TRBD1 (5 bases). This CDR3 region has 12 residues. Germline V lookup: CDR1 KGHSH, CDR2 LQKENI. Between the trimmed V and J ends, which lost 1 base and 10 bases, there was a span of 10 bases. The CDR3: CASSPREGRAFF. The CDR3 DNA is TGTGCCAGCTCACCACGGGAGGGACGAGCTTTCTTT.

This clonotype appeared a few times. This chain links TRBV30 with TRBJ1-2, with D possibly being TRBD1 (5 bases). The CDR3 covers 13 residues. Trimming removed 1 base at V and 2 bases at J, with 8 bases between. Germline CDR1 and CDR2: GTSNPN and SVGIG (reference sequence). CDR3 nucleotide sequence: TGTGCCTGGAGTGCAGAGGGGAACTATGGCTACACCTTC. Its translation is CAWSAEGNYGYTF.

This clonotype was seen a few times. The rearrangement joins TRBV12-3 or TRBV12-4 to TRBJ2-1; 7 nucleotides match TRBD1. The CDR3 totals 15 residues. V shed 7 bases and J 0 bases; nucleotides not matched to a gene: 6. In DNA form, the CDR3 reads TGTGCCAGCACCCTTACAGGGGCCTCCTACAATGAGCAGTTCTTC. This gives the protein CASTLTGASYNEQFF.

This clonotype came up many times. The V call is TRBV11-3, the J call TRBJ2-3; 14 nucleotides align to TRBD2. The ends lost 5 bases at V and 6 bases at J; junction bases unmatched: 4. The length of the CDR3 is 15 residues. The germline V gene has CDR1 SGHNT and CDR2 YENEEA. CDR3 DNA sequence: TGTGCCAGCAGCCAGGGACTAGCGGGGGCGGATACGCAGTATTTT. Protein product: CASSQGLAGADTQYF.

CDR3 sequence reads: CASSIGPGATGELFF. CDR3 DNA sequence: TGTGCCAGTAGTATTGGTCCGGGAGCCACCGGGGAGCTGTTTTTT. This chain uses TRBV19 with TRBJ2-2; maybe TRBD2 (6 bases). CDR3 size: 15 residues. From germline, CDR1 is LNHDA and CDR2 SQIVND (reference sequence). Trimming took 3 bases from V and 4 from J, leaving 12 bases between them.